This TCR beta chain was retrieved from a study of blood T cell repertoires in COVID-19. Study as a whole: Acute and convalescent COVID-19 samples came from the United States, Italy and Spain. T cells, B-cell-depleted T cells, or PBMCs supplied cDNA or gDNA.

The authors' processing: Amplification with reference gene primers provided the estimates of nucleated cell counts. The repertoire was sequenced with immunoSEQ multiplex PCR; TCRdb's copy has only in-frame clones and lacks some. The DNA was the basis for D and trimming; V, J and clone size are from that table. This sample has approximately 260,000 clones, with about 79% found just once. Looked up from germline, CDR1 is MNHEY and CDR2 is SVGEGT. Trimming took off 1 base at V and 12 bases at J, with 7 bases between the two ends. The CDR3 consists of 12 residues. The specimen was peripheral blood. This TCR came from a woman at least 80 years old with acute or convalescent COVID-19. This chain joins TRBV6-2 or TRBV6-3 and TRBJ1-6; D is undetermined. The CDR3 loop reads CASSYLREPLHF. In DNA form, the CDR3 reads TGTGCCAGCAGTTACTTAAGAGAACCCCTCCACTTT.